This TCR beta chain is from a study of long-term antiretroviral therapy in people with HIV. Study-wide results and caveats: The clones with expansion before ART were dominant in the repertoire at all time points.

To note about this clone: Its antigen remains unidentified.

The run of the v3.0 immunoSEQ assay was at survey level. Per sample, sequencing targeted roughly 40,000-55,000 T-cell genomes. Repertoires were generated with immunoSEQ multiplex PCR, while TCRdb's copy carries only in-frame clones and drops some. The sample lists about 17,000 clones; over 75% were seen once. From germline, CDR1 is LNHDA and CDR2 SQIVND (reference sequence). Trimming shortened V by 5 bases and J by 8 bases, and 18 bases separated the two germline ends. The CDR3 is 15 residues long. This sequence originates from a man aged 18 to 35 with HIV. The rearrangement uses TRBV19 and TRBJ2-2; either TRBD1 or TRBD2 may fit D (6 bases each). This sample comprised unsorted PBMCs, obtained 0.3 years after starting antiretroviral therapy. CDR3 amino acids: CASSRDRRRGGELFF. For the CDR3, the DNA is TGTGCCAGTAGTCGCGACAGGCGGCGGGGAGGGGAGCTGTTTTTT.